This T cell receptor beta chain was profiled in a study of blood T cell repertoires in COVID-19. Background on the study: COVID-19 samples, acute and convalescent, were from the United States, Italy and Spain. From T cells, B-cell-depleted T cells, or PBMCs came the material, which was cDNA or gDNA.

Original data processing: Cell counts per sample came from amplifying reference gene primers. Profiled with immunoSEQ multiplex PCR; TCRdb holds only in-frame clones, not every one. That table furnishes V, J and clone size, whereas the DNA furnished D and trimming. The data contain 150,000 to 200,000 clones, roughly four fifths of them seen just once; the ten biggest clones take up around 2.4%. The ends were cut back, 5 bases at V and 7 bases at J, with 18 bases in the middle. The CDR3 runs 15 residues. CDR1 is SGHTA, CDR2 FQGTGA, per germline. This clone turned up a few times. The sequence was collected from a human donor with acute or convalescent COVID-19. The donor label of this sample is uncertain. V and J are TRBV7-3 and TRBJ2-1, with a possible D match to TRBD2 (6 bases). The sequenced material came from peripheral blood. CDR3 in amino acids: CASSQGLLQTNEQFF. In nucleotides, the CDR3 is TGTGCCAGCAGCCAGGGACTCCTTCAAACTAATGAGCAGTTCTTC.